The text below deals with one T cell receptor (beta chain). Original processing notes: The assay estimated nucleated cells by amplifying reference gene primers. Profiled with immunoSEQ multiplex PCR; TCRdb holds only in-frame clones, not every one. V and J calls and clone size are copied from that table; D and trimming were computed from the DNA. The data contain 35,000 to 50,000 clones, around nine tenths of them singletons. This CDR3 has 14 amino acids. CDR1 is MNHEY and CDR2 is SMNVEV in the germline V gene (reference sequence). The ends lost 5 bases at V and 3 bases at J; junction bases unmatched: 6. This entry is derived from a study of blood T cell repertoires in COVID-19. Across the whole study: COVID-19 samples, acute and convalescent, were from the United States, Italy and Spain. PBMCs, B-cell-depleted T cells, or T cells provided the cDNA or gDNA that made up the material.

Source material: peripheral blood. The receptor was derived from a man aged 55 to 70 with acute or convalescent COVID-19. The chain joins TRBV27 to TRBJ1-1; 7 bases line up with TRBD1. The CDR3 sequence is CASSLRQGYTEAFF. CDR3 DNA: TGTGCCAGCAGTCTAAGACAGGGATACACTGAAGCTTTCTTT.